A single sample gave rise to the 9 T cell receptor beta chains below, sequenced in a study of T cell responses to AZD1222 COVID-19 vaccine. The data were produced by immunoSEQ multiplex PCR, yet TCRdb's version contains in-frame clones alone and is incomplete. The sample has about 94,000 clones; approximately 90% are singletons. This material consisted of peripheral blood, taken 28 days after the second AZD1222 dose. These receptors were obtained from an adult who received the AZD1222 COVID-19 vaccine.

This clone was seen more than once but under ten times. The genes are TRBV7-9 and TRBJ2-2; 10 bases line up with TRBD2. CDR1 is SEHNR and CDR2 is FQNEAQ in the germline V gene (reference sequence). V was pared by 5 bases and J by 1 base, with 1 base of the junction left unmatched. This CDR3 spans 15 amino acids. The CDR3: CASSRTSGNTGELFF. Written as DNA, the CDR3 is TGTGCCAGCAGCCGGACTAGCGGGAACACCGGGGAGCTGTTTTTT.

This chain joins TRBV6-2 or TRBV6-3 and TRBJ2-7; TRBD1 aligns across 8 bases. The trim removed 2 bases at V and 10 bases at J, leaving 10 bases unmatched. This CDR3 is built from 14 residues. The germline V gene has CDR1 MNHEY and CDR2 SVGEGT. CDR3 protein: CASSYRQGRWEQYF. The CDR3 DNA reads as TGTGCCAGCAGTTACAGACAGGGGAGATGGGAACAGTACTTC.

J is TRBJ1-1 and V is TRBV7-9, with D unclear. This CDR3 spans 14 amino acids. Per the germline V gene, CDR1 is SEHNR and CDR2 is FQNEAQ (reference sequence). The V end was cut by 5 bases, the J end by 8 bases, with 18 bases between. DNA of the CDR3: TGTGCCAGCAGCCCTAAATACCGGGAGGCAGAAGCTTTCTTT. Translation: CASSPKYREAEAFF.

Comment on this clone: Compared with germline, one end of the junction differs, possibly owing to a read error. The J gene is TRBJ1-2, the V gene TRBV6-1; D gene uncertain. The CDR3 spans 15 residues. CDR1 and CDR2 from the germline V gene are MNHNS and SASEGT. This chain's CDR3 is CASSEVGRGLIGYTF. CDR3 coding DNA: TGTGCCAGCAGCGAAGTAGGGCGAGGGTTAATCGGCTACACCTTC.

The chain employs TRBV4-1 and TRBJ2-7, with D possibly matching TRBD1 (5 bases). V was shortened by 0 bases and J by 6 bases, with 15 bases between the two germline ends. Germline CDR1 MGHRA, CDR2 YSYEKL. This CDR3 region has 15 residues. CDR3 loop: CASSQDFTRRGEQYF. CDR3 in DNA: TGCGCCAGCAGCCAAGATTTCACCCGAAGGGGCGAGCAGTACTTC.

This clone was detected once. The chain employs TRBV18 and TRBJ2-7; 7 nucleotides line up with TRBD2. V lost 3 bases to trimming and J lost 6 bases; unmatched junction nucleotides: 8. The CDR3 runs 14 residues. Germline values: CDR1 KGHSH, CDR2 LQKENI. The CDR3 protein is CASSPGGRAAEQYF. The CDR3 DNA is TGTGCCAGCTCACCCGGAGGGAGGGCCGCCGAGCAGTACTTC.

The chain combines TRBV19 with TRBJ1-1, with D hard to call. The germline V gene encodes CDR1 LNHDA and CDR2 SQIVND (reference sequence). The CDR3 consists of 13 residues. V gave up 6 bases and J gave up 5 bases, with 13 bases separating them. As DNA, the CDR3 is TGTGCCAGTAGGCTGGACGGGCTGACTGAAGCTTTCTTT. It encodes CASRLDGLTEAFF.

The V call is TRBV18, the J call TRBJ1-3; D perhaps matches TRBD1 (6 bases). V was cut by 4 bases and J by 0 bases, with 13 bases left in between. This CDR3 comprises 16 residues. Germline CDR1 and CDR2: KGHSH and LQKENI. The CDR3 sequence is CASSLPGHISGNTIYF. The CDR3 region has the DNA TGTGCCAGCTCACTACCGGGACACATCTCTGGAAACACCATATATTTT.

The chain employs TRBV28 and TRBJ2-2; 7 bases agree with TRBD1. The CDR3 length is 16 residues. V dropped 5 bases and J dropped 4; count of bases not matched to a gene: 10. Germline-derived CDR1 and CDR2 are MDHEN and SYDVKM. CDR3 sequence: CASSPIRDSITGELFF. The CDR3 DNA follows: TGTGCCAGCAGTCCCATCCGGGACAGTATCACCGGGGAGCTGTTTTTT.